Listed below are T cell receptor beta chains from one sample, sequenced in a study of shared clonotypes between healthy human individuals. The protocol was immunoSEQ multiplex PCR, while the TCRdb copy is restricted to in-frame clones and leaves out a portion. The sample yields roughly 1,800,000 clones, just under 95% seen once. The sequencing input was naive CD8+ T cells sorted from blood. The receptors here all came from a man aged 18 to 29 in good health. Each CDR3 is given with its conserved first and last residue. The D gene is left open where the match is weak. Some rows have no size entry. The others give once, few or many, or a class for an expanded clone.

v_call,clone_size,d_call,j_call,cdr3_nt,cdr3_aa
TRBV5-3,NA,TRBD2,TRBJ2-2,TGTGCCAGAAGGTACGGTAAAGGACTTGCGGGAGGTCACACCGGGGAGCTGTTTTTT,CARRYGKGLAGGHTGELFF
TRBV6-5,NA,NA,TRBJ1-1,TGTGCCAGCAGTTACTCGATCGGACTGAGGACTGAAGCTTTCTTT,CASSYSIGLRTEAFF
TRBV11-2,NA,TRBD1,TRBJ2-5,TGTGCCAGCAGCTTGACAGGGGGTCAAGAGACCCAGTACTTC,CASSLTGGQETQYF
TRBV19,NA,TRBD1,TRBJ1-6,TGTGCCAGTAGTGGCGACAGGGCAGGGACCTATAATTCACCCCTCCACTTT,CASSGDRAGTYNSPLHF
TRBV4-1,NA,TRBD2,TRBJ2-7,TGCGCCAGCAGCCAAGGTCGGGGGGGGTCCTACGAGCAGTACTTC,CASSQGRGGSYEQYF
TRBV9,NA,NA,TRBJ1-4,TGTGCCAGCAGCGTCTCCTGGGGGTCTAATGAAAAACTGTTTTTT,CASSVSWGSNEKLFF
TRBV15,NA,NA,TRBJ2-1,TGTGCCACCAGCAGAGATGAGGGGCGATGGGGGGAGTTCTTC,CATSRDEGRWGEFF
TRBV5-1,NA,NA,TRBJ2-1,TGCGCCAGCGGACCGGGACAAGGGTACAATGAGCAGTTCTTC,CASGPGQGYNEQFF
TRBV25-1,NA,TRBD2,TRBJ2-1,TGTGCCAGCAGTGACTTTAGCGGGGGGCTCTACAATGAGCAGTTCTTC,CASSDFSGGLYNEQFF
TRBV9,NA,TRBD1,TRBJ2-2,TGTGCCAGCAGCCACCGATCGACAGGGATGGACACCGGGGAGCTGTTTTTT,CASSHRSTGMDTGELFF
TRBV5-1,NA,NA,TRBJ1-1,TGCGCCAGCAGCTTGAGTCTCGTGTACACTGAGGCTTTCTTT,CASSLSLVYTEAFF
TRBV6-1,NA,NA,TRBJ1-1,TGTGCCAGCAGTGAAGGAGGGGCGAACACTGAAGCTTTCTTT,CASSEGGANTEAFF
TRBV28,NA,NA,TRBJ1-5,TGTGCCAGCAGTTTAAGGGACATGGCTTATAGCAATCAGCCCCAGCATTTT,CASSLRDMAYSNQPQHF
TRBV29-1,once,NA,TRBJ2-2,TGCAGCGTTGAATTGGGGGGCGGGGAGCTGTTTTTT,CSVELGGGELFF
TRBV9,NA,NA,TRBJ1-2,TGTGCCAGCACCGTGGGTGATGGGGGTCGGGGCTACACCTTC,CASTVGDGGRGYTF
TRBV9,NA,NA,TRBJ2-2,TGTGCCAGCAGCGTAGCTTATGGAGTGGGGACCGGGGAGCTGTTTTTT,CASSVAYGVGTGELFF
TRBV7-8,NA,NA,TRBJ2-7,TGTGCCAGCAGCTTAGAGTCGTCCATCTCCTACGAGCAGTACTTC,CASSLESSISYEQYF
TRBV4-2,NA,NA,TRBJ2-7,TGTGCCAGCAGCCAAGAACGTGTATACAGCTCCTACGAGCAGTACTTC,CASSQERVYSSYEQYF
TRBV27,NA,NA,TRBJ2-7,TGTGCCAGCAGTTCCCGAATTAGCTACGAGCAGTACTTC,CASSSRISYEQYF
TRBV28,NA,TRBD2,TRBJ2-3,TGTGCCAGCATCCTGGGACTAGCGGGGAGATGGGCCCCCACAGATACGCAGTATTTT,CASILGLAGRWAPTDTQYF
TRBV19,NA,NA,TRBJ2-3,TGTGCCAGTAGTATAGATTGGGAAGATACGCAGTATTTT,CASSIDWEDTQYF
TRBV11-3,once,TRBD1,TRBJ2-1,TGTGCCAGCAGCCCCTCCCGGGGAAAGGGACAGGGGGAGGCCGATGAGCAGTTCTTC,CASSPSRGKGQGEADEQFF
TRBV7-6,NA,NA,TRBJ1-1,TGTGCCAGCAGCCCTTGGGGGAACGGCCATGACACTGAAGCTTTCTTT,CASSPWGNGHDTEAFF
TRBV6-5,NA,NA,TRBJ2-5,TGTGCCAGCAGCCTGAGTCTTGCCCTGGAGACCCAGTACTTC,CASSLSLALETQYF
TRBV28,NA,TRBD2,TRBJ2-1,TGTGCCAGCAGTTCGGCGGGGGGCAACAATGAGCAGTTCTTC,CASSSAGGNNEQFF
TRBV5-4,NA,TRBD1,TRBJ2-7,TGTGCCAGCAGCCGGACAGGGGGACTCTCCTACGAGCAGTACTTC,CASSRTGGLSYEQYF
TRBV7-9,NA,NA,TRBJ2-3,TGTGCCAGCAGCTCTCAGTCCACAGATACGCAGTATTTT,CASSSQSTDTQYF
TRBV7-9,NA,NA,TRBJ2-7,TGTGCCAGCAGCTTCGGAGTGGGCACTGACTACGAGCAGTACTTC,CASSFGVGTDYEQYF
TRBV5-1,NA,NA,TRBJ2-1,TGCGCCAGCAGCTTGGGCAGTTACAATGAGCAGTTCTTC,CASSLGSYNEQFF
TRBV25-1,NA,NA,TRBJ2-5,TGTGCCAGCTCCGGGGCGCCAGACCACCAAGAGACCCAGTACTTC,CASSGAPDHQETQYF
TRBV19,once,NA,TRBJ2-7,TGTGCCAGTAGTCCGCGGGATGCCTACGAGCAGTACTTC,CASSPRDAYEQYF
TRBV7-6,NA,TRBD1,TRBJ2-7,TGTGCCAGCAGCCGGGACAGGGGGAGCTCCTACGAGCAGTACTTC,CASSRDRGSSYEQYF
TRBV5-1,NA,TRBD1,TRBJ2-3,TGCGCCAGCAGCTCGACAGGGGATAGCACAGATACGCAGTATTTT,CASSSTGDSTDTQYF
TRBV19,NA,TRBD1,TRBJ1-2,TGTGCCAGTTATCCGGGACAGGGGGGCCGAAACTATGGCTACACCTTC,CASYPGQGGRNYGYTF
TRBV5-6,NA,NA,TRBJ1-1,TGTGCCAGCAGCTTGGCTGTTGGGGGCGGCACTGAAGCTTTCTTT,CASSLAVGGGTEAFF
TRBV5-4,few,NA,TRBJ2-7,TGTGCCAGCAGCTTGGGTGCGGGGTACGAGCAGTACTTC,CASSLGAGYEQYF
TRBV5-6,few,NA,TRBJ1-3,TGTGCCAGCAGCTTTGTATCTCTCGGAAACACCATATATTTT,CASSFVSLGNTIYF
TRBV18,NA,NA,TRBJ2-5,TGTGCCAGCTCACCACCCTTGGAGGCAGCCGAGACCCAGTACTTC,CASSPPLEAAETQYF
TRBV5-1,once,TRBD1,TRBJ1-2,TGCGCCAGCAGCATATCCGGGACAGATTATGGCTACACCTTC,CASSISGTDYGYTF
TRBV5-1,NA,NA,TRBJ1-1,TGCGCCAGCAGCTTGGGTCAGGGGTGGAACACTGAAGCTTTCTTT,CASSLGQGWNTEAFF
TRBV11-2,NA,NA,TRBJ2-3,TGTGCCAGCAGCTTAGTGGGGGCCACAGATACGCAGTATTTT,CASSLVGATDTQYF
TRBV5-1,NA,NA,TRBJ2-3,TGCGCCAGCAGCTACGCCGGCAGGGGCCCCGCAGATACGCAGTATTTT,CASSYAGRGPADTQYF
TRBV29-1,NA,TRBD2,TRBJ2-7,TGCAGCGTCCGATTGGGACTAGCGGTACCCTACGAGCAGTACTTC,CSVRLGLAVPYEQYF
TRBV4-3,NA,NA,TRBJ2-1,TGCGCCAGCAGCCAAGGGTGGGGCGAAGGCCCCTACAATGAGCAGTTCTTC,CASSQGWGEGPYNEQFF
TRBV19,NA,TRBD1,TRBJ1-5,TGTGCCAGTAGTATAGGGGACAGTACCAATCAGCCCCAGCATTTT,CASSIGDSTNQPQHF
TRBV28,NA,NA,TRBJ2-7,TGTGCCAGCAGTTTATTAGCAGGGAAAGTATACGAGCAGTACTTC,CASSLLAGKVYEQYF